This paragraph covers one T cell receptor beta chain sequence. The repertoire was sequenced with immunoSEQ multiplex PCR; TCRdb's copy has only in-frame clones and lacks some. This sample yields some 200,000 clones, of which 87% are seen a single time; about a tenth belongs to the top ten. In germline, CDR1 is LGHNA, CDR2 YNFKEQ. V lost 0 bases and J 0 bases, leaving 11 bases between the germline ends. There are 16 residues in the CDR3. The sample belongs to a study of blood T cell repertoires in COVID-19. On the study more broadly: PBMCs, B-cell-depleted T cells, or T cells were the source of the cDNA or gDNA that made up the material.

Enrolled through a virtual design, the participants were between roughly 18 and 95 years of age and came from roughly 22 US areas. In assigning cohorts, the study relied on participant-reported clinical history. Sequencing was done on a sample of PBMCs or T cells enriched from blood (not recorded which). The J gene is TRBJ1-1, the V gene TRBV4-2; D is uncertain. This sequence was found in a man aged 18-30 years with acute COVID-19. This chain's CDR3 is CASSQESTALNTEAFF. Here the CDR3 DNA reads TGTGCCAGCAGCCAAGAATCCACAGCATTGAACACTGAAGCTTTCTTT.